What follows are 19 T cell receptor beta chains derived from one specimen sequenced in a study of shared clonotypes between healthy human individuals. The repertoire was sequenced with immunoSEQ multiplex PCR; TCRdb's copy has only in-frame clones and lacks some. The repertoire consists of 650,000 to 750,000 clones, with approximately 75% occurring once and the leading ten covering less than 2%. Material: memory CD4+ T cells sorted from blood. The subset is: CD45RA-negative fraction. These receptors all come from a woman in her twenties or thirties in good health.

In this sample, this clone turned up a few times. The chain recombines TRBV6-6 with TRBJ2-4; the D gene is possibly TRBD1 (6 bases). This CDR3 contains 16 residues. Trimming cost V 2 bases and J 0 bases, with 11 bases left between them. Germline CDR1 and CDR2: MNHNY and SVGAGI (reference sequence). CDR3 loop: CASSYGTSLAKNIQYF. CDR3 in DNA: TGTGCCAGCAGTTACGGGACAAGCCTAGCCAAAAACATTCAGTACTTC.

This clone has just a few counts. The chain is built from TRBV7-9 and TRBJ1-2; no clear D gene. The CDR3 sequence is 14 residues long. Germline-derived CDR1 and CDR2 are SEHNR and FQNEAQ (reference sequence). Trimming cost V 10 bases and J 6 bases, with 21 bases left between them. The CDR3 DNA is TGTGCCACTCACCTATCCGGAGGTGGGGATGGCTACACCTTC. Amino acids: CATHLSGGGDGYTF.

This clone was found a few times. This chain links TRBV6-4 with TRBJ1-1; the D is unclear. This CDR3 comprises 13 residues. Trimming stripped 4 bases from V and 7 bases from J, with 13 bases between. Germline V gives CDR1 MRHNA, CDR2 SNTAGT. Here the CDR3 DNA reads TGTGCCAGCAGTGCTTCCGACGGGGATGAAGCTTTCTTT. Protein: CASSASDGDEAFF.

In its sample, this clone was seen a few times. The V and J genes are TRBV19 and TRBJ2-3; 11 bases are a match to TRBD2. The CDR3 contains 21 residues. Germline V CDR1 and CDR2: LNHDA, SQIVND (reference sequence). The V and J ends lost 0 bases and 4 bases, in that order; junction bases with no gene match: 18. The CDR3 bases are TGTGCCAGTAGTATAGATTCAGTTGGACTAGCGGGTGCGGGAAATCCAGATACGCAGTATTTT. Amino acid sequence: CASSIDSVGLAGAGNPDTQYF. Filled out from reference TRBV19 and TRBJ2-3, the complete variable domain reads DGGITQSPKYLFRKEGQNVTLSCEQNLNHDAMYWYRQDPGQGLRLIYYSQIVNDFQKGDIAEGYSVSREKKESFPLTVTSAQKNPTAFYLCASSIDSVGLAGAGNPDTQYFGPGTRLTVL.

The chain is built from TRBV5-5 and TRBJ2-7; 10 nucleotides agree with TRBD2. Germline V lookup: CDR1 SGHKS, CDR2 YYEKEE (reference sequence). CDR3 length: 16 amino acids. With 0 bases clipped from V and 2 bases from J, the junction kept 5 bases outside the gene matches. CDR3: CASSLAASGGTYEQYF. CDR3 coding DNA: TGTGCCAGCAGCTTGGCGGCTAGCGGGGGCACCTACGAGCAGTACTTC.

The V gene is TRBV10-3, the J gene TRBJ2-3; 10 bases line up with TRBD2. CDR1 ENHRY and CDR2 SYGVKD come from the germline V gene. The junction had 9 bases not matched to a gene; V was cut back by 5 bases and J by 1 base. This CDR3 spans 17 amino acids. CDR3 in amino acids: CAISHPVAGGRTDTQYF. CDR3 sequence (DNA): TGTGCCATCAGTCACCCTGTAGCGGGAGGACGCACAGATACGCAGTATTTT.

The CDR3 sequence is CASSPKSGPVHEQYF. The CDR3 DNA reads as TGTGCCAGCTCACCGAAAAGCGGTCCTGTTCACGAGCAGTACTTC. J is TRBJ2-7 and V is TRBV18; D is perhaps TRBD2 (5 bases). The CDR3 totals 15 residues. V was trimmed by 3 bases and J by 5 bases, leaving 17 bases between them. The germline V gene has CDR1 KGHSH and CDR2 LQKENI.

V gene TRBV18 combines with J gene TRBJ2-2, with D perhaps TRBD1 (6 bases). With 3 bases removed from V and 1 base from J, the gap between germline ends came to 9 bases. CDR3 length equals 15 residues. Germline-derived CDR1 and CDR2 are KGHSH and LQKENI. The chain's CDR3 is CASSPSGQNTGELFF. The CDR3 nucleotides are TGTGCCAGCTCACCGTCGGGACAGAACACCGGGGAGCTGTTTTTT.

V and J are TRBV18 and TRBJ1-2, with TRBD1 as a possible D gene (5 bases). The CDR3 has 16 amino acids. V was clipped by 5 bases and J by 0 bases, with 16 bases between them. Looked up from germline, CDR1 is KGHSH and CDR2 is LQKENI. CDR3 sequence reads: CASSARDGETNYGYTF. The CDR3 DNA sequence: TGTGCCAGCTCAGCCAGGGATGGGGAAACTAACTATGGCTACACCTTC.

The sample holds many counts of this clone. The chain links TRBV5-1 to TRBJ2-1; maybe TRBD2 (6 bases). Germline V CDR1 and CDR2: SGHRS, YFSETQ. There are 18 residues in the CDR3. Trimming removed 0 bases from V and 6 bases from J, with 22 bases in between. The CDR3 region has the DNA TGCGCCAGCAGCTTGGTACCAAGCGGGCCAGTTGGGGGCAATGAGCAGTTCTTC. It translates to CASSLVPSGPVGGNEQFF.

The chain combines TRBV7-3 with TRBJ2-3; 9 bases agree with TRBD2. The J segment lost 1 base and the V segment lost 1 base, leaving 0 bases of the junction unmatched. Germline CDR1 and CDR2: SGHTA and FQGTGA. This CDR3 has 15 residues. The CDR3 loop reads CASSLKREGTDTQYF. CDR3 coding DNA: TGTGCCAGCAGCTTAAAGCGGGAGGGCACAGATACGCAGTATTTT.

J is TRBJ1-3 and V is TRBV29-1; a possible D gene is TRBD1 (6 bases). The V and J ends lost 8 bases and 1 base respectively, with 21 bases between them. The CDR3 sequence is 16 residues long. CDR1 and CDR2 (germline): SQVTM, ANQGSEA. The CDR3: CSTTPQGRESGNTIYF. The DNA of the CDR3 is TGCAGCACAACCCCCCAGGGGAGGGAGTCTGGAAACACCATATATTTT.

DNA of the CDR3: TGTGCCAGCAGCTTAGGCGGGGGGACTAAATCCTACGAGCAGTACTTC. It specifies CASSLGGGTKSYEQYF. This chain joins TRBV7-9 and TRBJ2-7; 8 bases match TRBD2. CDR3 size: 16 residues. The germline V gene has CDR1 SEHNR and CDR2 FQNEAQ (reference sequence). The V segment lost 1 base and the J segment 1 base; nucleotides outside the gene matches: 6.

The CDR3: CASSSLGAGYYGYTF. For the CDR3, the DNA is TGTGCCAGCAGCTCGCTCGGGGCAGGGTACTATGGCTACACCTTC. This chain uses TRBV5-4 with TRBJ1-2, with D possibly being TRBD1 (5 bases). In germline, CDR1 is SGHNT, CDR2 YYREEE (reference sequence). The CDR3 totals 15 residues. The germline V and J ends were trimmed by 3 bases and 3 bases, with 15 bases remaining between them. The full variable domain, its missing parts supplied by reference TRBV5-4 and TRBJ1-2, is ETGVTQSPTHLIKTRGQQVTLRCSSQSGHNTVSWYQQALGQGPQFIFQYYREEENGRGNFPPRFSGLQFPNYSSELNVNALELDDSALYLCASSSLGAGYYGYTFGSGTRLTVV.

This chain joins TRBV6-1 and TRBJ2-3, with 7 bases that match TRBD1. From germline, CDR1 is MNHNS and CDR2 SASEGT. The CDR3 extends over 12 amino acids. V was pared by 6 bases and J by 6 bases, with 3 bases of the junction left unmatched. The DNA for the CDR3 is TGTGCCAGCAGGACAGGGACGGATACGCAGTATTTT. Protein product: CASRTGTDTQYF.

A single count supports this clone. This chain uses TRBV2 with TRBJ2-7, with 9 bases aligning to TRBD2. The CDR3 totals 11 residues. The V and J ends lost 4 bases and 12 bases, in that order; junction bases with no gene match: 4. Germline-derived CDR1 and CDR2 are SNHLY and FYNNEI. CDR3 in DNA: TGTGCCAGCAGTGTGGGACTAGCAGTGTACTTC. This encodes CASSVGLAVYF. The variable domain in full, completed from reference TRBV2 and TRBJ2-7, reads EPEVTQTPSHQVTQMGQEVILRCVPISNHLYFYWYRQILGQKVEFLVSFYNNEISEKSEIFDDQFSVERPDGSNFTLKIRSTKLEDSAMYFCASSVGLAVYFGPGTRLTVT.

The rearrangement links TRBV6-1 to TRBJ2-2; 12 positions match TRBD2. The trim removed 7 bases at V and 6 bases at J, leaving 6 bases unmatched. CDR1 and CDR2 from the germline V gene are MNHNS and SASEGT. The CDR3 is 15 residues long. CDR3 nucleotides: TGTGCCAGCACTGTGACTAGCGGGAGTGCCGGGGAGCTGTTTTTT. Its protein product is CASTVTSGSAGELFF.

In nucleotides, the CDR3 is TGTGCCAGCAGCCGCAGGGGAGGGGGCCAAGAGACCCAGTACTTC. The encoded protein is CASSRRGGGQETQYF. The chain uses TRBV2 and TRBJ2-5; TRBD2 is a possible D gene (7 bases). Deletions cut 6 bases from V and 1 base from J, with 15 bases between. This CDR3 contains 15 residues. Germline loops: CDR1 SNHLY, CDR2 FYNNEI.

Of note for this clone: Other nucleotide sequences in the sample specify the same CDR3. The chain couples TRBV5-1 to TRBJ1-5; the match to TRBD1 covers 11 bases. The CDR3 is made up of 14 amino acids. With 4 bases clipped from V and 6 bases from J, the junction kept 3 bases outside the gene matches. The germline V gene has CDR1 SGHRS and CDR2 YFSETQ. The CDR3 DNA sequence: TGCGCCAGCAGCGCAGGGACAGGGGGTCAGCCCCAGCATTTT. Amino acids: CASSAGTGGQPQHF.